These 22 T cell receptor beta chains originate from one sample sequenced in a study of cytomegalovirus exposure and HLA in healthy donors (dated by TCRdb to 2015 to 2018). Receptor libraries were prepared by the immunoSEQ multiplex PCR assay. In TCRdb, the immuneACCESS table is reduced to in-frame sequences with V and J assigned. These tables do not hold every clone; where another copy was compared, an unresolved V gene accounts for under half, and the others remain unexplained. This sample gives some 80,000 clones in total; 95% to 97% of them show up just once. Jointly, the top ten make up 1.5% to 2% of the sample. Source material: PBMCs. These TCRs come from a man between 18 and 29 years old in good health and CMV-seropositive.

V gene TRBV19 combines with J gene TRBJ2-7, with D possibly being TRBD1 (6 bases). V was pared by 6 bases and J by 1 base, with 16 bases between. The CDR3 loop spans 15 amino acids. CDR1 LNHDA and CDR2 SQIVND come from the germline V gene (reference sequence). CDR3 amino acids: CASRPGQGPSYEQYF. The CDR3 bases are TGTGCCAGTAGGCCCGGGCAGGGGCCTTCCTACGAGCAGTACTTC.

This clone was seen just once. The chain employs TRBV5-8 and TRBJ1-4; possible D gene TRBD1, 5 bases. The CDR3 sequence is 17 residues long. In germline, CDR1 is SGHTS, CDR2 YDEGEE. V lost 4 bases, J lost 0 bases, and 16 bases lay in between. CDR3 bases: TGTGCCAGCAGCCCCCTCGGACATACTGCAACTAATGAAAAACTGTTTTTT. Protein product: CASSPLGHTATNEKLFF.

The chain recombines TRBV15 with TRBJ1-2; D gene uncertain. The germline V gene has CDR1 LNHNV and CDR2 YYDKDF (reference sequence). With 3 bases removed from V and 2 bases from J, the gap between germline ends came to 7 bases. The CDR3 loop spans 13 amino acids. CDR3 in DNA: TGTGCCACCAGCAGCTCGTCGAACTATGGCTACACCTTC. Its protein product is CATSSSSNYGYTF.

The chain is built from TRBV7-2 and TRBJ2-7; 8 nucleotides line up with TRBD1. Germline lookup yields CDR1 SGHTA and CDR2 FQGNSA. V lost 4 bases to trimming and J lost 7 bases; unmatched junction nucleotides: 9. This CDR3 is built from 14 residues. CDR3 nucleotides: TGTGCCAGCAGCTCCCTGGACAGGGCAGGAGAGCAGTACTTC. Translation: CASSSLDRAGEQYF.

The CDR3 spells CASSAPLGRWTEAFF. The CDR3 bases are TGTGCCAGTAGTGCCCCACTAGGGAGGTGGACTGAAGCTTTCTTT. This sequence joins TRBV19 and TRBJ1-1, with no clear D. Per the germline V gene, CDR1 is LNHDA and CDR2 is SQIVND (reference sequence). There are 15 residues in the CDR3. Trimming took off 5 bases at V and 5 bases at J, with 18 bases between the two ends.

The J gene is TRBJ2-1, the V gene TRBV11-3; the match to TRBD2 covers 10 bases. The trim removed 3 bases at V and 9 bases at J, leaving 5 bases unmatched. Germline CDR1 and CDR2: SGHNT and YENEEA. CDR3 length equals 14 residues. CDR3 region: CASSLLAGVGEQFF. The CDR3 DNA sequence: TGTGCCAGCAGCTTGCTAGCGGGAGTGGGTGAGCAGTTCTTC.

The chain recombines TRBV27 with TRBJ2-3, with 11 positions matching TRBD1. J lost 4 bases, V lost 0 bases, and 6 bases had no gene match. Germline CDR1 is MNHEY and CDR2 is SMNVEV (reference sequence). The length of the CDR3 is 17 residues. The CDR3 reads CASSLSWGDRGSDTQYF. CDR3 nucleotides: TGTGCCAGCAGTTTATCTTGGGGGGACAGGGGGTCAGATACGCAGTATTTT.

The chain combines TRBV7-2 with TRBJ2-5; 9 bases match TRBD2. V lost 5 bases, J lost 1 base, and 2 bases stayed unmatched. Germline CDR1 reads SGHTA; CDR2 reads FQGNSA. The CDR3 has 14 amino acids. The CDR3 DNA reads TGTGCCAGCAGCCCGACTAGCGGCCAAGAGACCCAGTACTTC. Protein: CASSPTSGQETQYF.

The chain links TRBV7-9 to TRBJ2-2; 8 bases are a match to TRBD1. J lost 6 bases, V lost 5 bases, and 8 bases had no gene match. Germline CDR1 reads SEHNR; CDR2 reads FQNEAQ (reference sequence). The CDR3 loop spans 15 amino acids. The CDR3, as DNA: TGTGCCAGCAGCGCACGCCGGACAGGGCCCGGGGAGCTGTTTTTT. Its protein product is CASSARRTGPGELFF.

The V call is TRBV7-8, the J call TRBJ2-1, with 8 bases matching TRBD1. The CDR3 is made up of 15 amino acids. V gave up 1 base and J gave up 6 bases; unmatched junction bases: 5. Germline V gives CDR1 SGHVS, CDR2 FQNEAQ. The DNA of the CDR3 is TGTGCCAGCAGCTTAGGCGGACAGGGCGGCAATGAGCAGTTCTTC. This translates into CASSLGGQGGNEQFF.

J is TRBJ2-2 and V is TRBV19; D remains ambiguous. Deletions cut 5 bases from V and 5 bases from J, with 3 bases between. CDR3 length equals 11 residues. The germline V gene encodes CDR1 LNHDA and CDR2 SQIVND (reference sequence). The CDR3 DNA sequence: TGTGCCAGTAGTCTTACCGGGGAGCTGTTTTTT. Translating it yields CASSLTGELFF.

The table lists this clone with a count of one. At the DNA level, this CDR3 is encoded by other sequences in the same sample as well. The rearrangement joins TRBV19 to TRBJ2-7, with TRBD1 matching 9 bases. V lost 4 bases and J lost 1; bases outside the gene matches: 2. The CDR3 is 14 residues long. The germline gives CDR1 LNHDA, CDR2 SQIVND (reference sequence). The CDR3 DNA sequence: TGTGCCAGTAGTACCGGGACAGGGTCCTACGAGCAGTACTTC. Protein product: CASSTGTGSYEQYF.

CDR3: CASSAVARGPSYNEQFF. The CDR3 DNA reads as TGTGCCAGCAGCGCCGTAGCTCGTGGCCCGTCCTACAATGAGCAGTTCTTC. The chain links TRBV7-9 to TRBJ2-1; D ambiguous. V lost 5 bases and J lost 1, with 18 bases in between. CDR1 and CDR2 from the germline V gene are SEHNR and FQNEAQ (reference sequence). The CDR3 runs to 17 residues.

This sequence joins TRBV7-9 and TRBJ1-1; TRBD1 matches 8 bases. The ends lost 5 bases at V and 0 bases at J; junction bases unmatched: 5. Germline CDR1 reads SEHNR; CDR2 reads FQNEAQ (reference sequence). This CDR3 region has 15 residues. The CDR3 nucleotides are TGTGCCAGCAGCCCCCGGACAGGGATGAACACTGAAGCTTTCTTT. This translates into CASSPRTGMNTEAFF.

The chain joins TRBV11-2 to TRBJ2-1; TRBD2 aligns across 13 bases. Germline assignment: CDR1 SGHAT and CDR2 FQNNGV. Trimming removed 3 bases from V and 6 bases from J; junction bases left unmatched: 2. The CDR3 contains 15 residues. This chain's CDR3 is CASSLGLAGSNEQFF. DNA for the CDR3: TGTGCCAGCAGCTTGGGACTAGCGGGGTCCAATGAGCAGTTCTTC.

V is TRBV30 and J is TRBJ1-1; D unclear. The CDR3 extends over 12 amino acids. The germline CDR1 and CDR2 sequences are GTSNPN and SVGIG (reference sequence). With 4 bases removed from V and 2 bases from J, the gap between germline ends came to 8 bases. The CDR3 here is CAWNPGNTEAFF. CDR3 DNA sequence: TGTGCCTGGAATCCAGGAAACACTGAAGCTTTCTTT.

This clone has a single count. The chain uses TRBV4-1 and TRBJ2-1; 7 bases match TRBD2. CDR1 is MGHRA and CDR2 is YSYEKL in the germline V gene. CDR3 length equals 17 residues. The V segment lost 0 bases and the J segment 2 bases; nucleotides outside the gene matches: 7. In nucleotides, the CDR3 is TGCGCCAGCAGCCAAGAGGACGGACTAGAGACCTACAATGAGCAGTTCTTC. Its protein is CASSQEDGLETYNEQFF.

V is TRBV10-2 and J is TRBJ1-5; D gene uncertain. Looked up from germline, CDR1 is WSHSY and CDR2 is SAAADI. The V gene lost 6 bases and the J gene lost 3 bases, with 21 bases spanning the gap. The CDR3 is 17 residues long. The CDR3 region has the DNA TGCGCCAGCAGGCCAAGGGAGGGCGGACCACTCAATCAGCCCCAGCATTTT. This gives the protein CASRPREGGPLNQPQHF.

This rearrangement joins TRBV11-2 to TRBJ1-2; unclear D gene. V lost 4 bases to trimming and J lost 4 bases, with 13 bases between them. Germline V gene data show CDR1 as SGHAT and CDR2 as FQNNGV. This CDR3 has 14 amino acids. The CDR3 reads CASSSTVGLYGYTF. DNA of the CDR3: TGTGCCAGCAGCTCAACAGTGGGCCTCTATGGCTACACCTTC.

The chain is built from TRBV28 and TRBJ1-5, with 7 bases lining up with TRBD1. V gave up 5 bases and J gave up 0 bases; unmatched junction bases: 10. The CDR3 has 17 amino acids. Germline CDR1 reads MDHEN; CDR2 reads SYDVKM. The CDR3 bases are TGTGCCAGCAGTCCCGGGACAGCGGGCTATAGCAATCAGCCCCAGCATTTT. Translating it yields CASSPGTAGYSNQPQHF.

The chain employs TRBV18 and TRBJ1-1, with TRBD1 as a possible D gene (6 bases). Trimming left V 3 bases short and J 5 bases short, with 16 bases between. The germline V gene encodes CDR1 KGHSH and CDR2 LQKENI. The CDR3 runs to 15 residues. The CDR3, as DNA: TGTGCCAGCTCACCCGACGACAGGTCGAGGACTGAAGCTTTCTTT. Protein: CASSPDDRSRTEAFF.

The V call is TRBV21-1, the J call TRBJ2-6; the table's D call TRBD1 went unverified against the DNA. TRBV21-1 is given as a pseudogene. The CDR3 totals 18 residues. In DNA form, the CDR3 reads TGTGCCAGCAGCACGCGACAGCCGATATACTCTGGGGCCAACGTCCTGACTTTC. It is translated as CASSTRQPIYSGANVLTF.